Presented here are 27 T cell receptor beta chains from one specimen sequenced in a study of T cell responses to AZD1222 COVID-19 vaccine. Profiled with immunoSEQ multiplex PCR; TCRdb holds only in-frame clones, not every one. The repertoire holds 45,000 to 55,000 clones, roughly three quarters seen once, with approximately 22% in the top ten. Material: peripheral blood, obtained on day 0 of MenACWY control vaccination. The receptor set was obtained from an adult in good health.

This clone was counted between two and nine times. The chain links TRBV7-9 to TRBJ1-4, with no clear D. Germline V gene data show CDR1 as SEHNR and CDR2 as FQNEAQ (reference sequence). Trimming took off 2 bases at V and 7 bases at J, with 2 bases between the two ends. The CDR3 has 11 amino acids. For the CDR3, the DNA is TGTGCCAGCAGCTTATCTGAAAAACTGTTTTTT. It encodes CASSLSEKLFF. Looking up the rest from reference TRBV7-9 and TRBJ1-4 gives the full variable domain: DTGVSQNPRHKITKRGQNVTFRCDPISEHNRLYWYRQTLGQGPEFLTYFQNEAQLEKSRLLSDRFSAERPKGSFSTLEIQRTEQGDSAMYLCASSLSEKLFFGSGTQLSVL.

The rearrangement uses TRBV7-2 and TRBJ1-5; D unresolved. Germline V gives CDR1 SGHTA, CDR2 FQGNSA. Trimming left V 4 bases short and J 7 bases short, with 17 bases between. The CDR3 length is 15 residues. This CDR3 is CASSSTAPGGQPQHF. In nucleotides, the CDR3 is TGTGCCAGCAGCTCCACGGCCCCCGGCGGACAGCCCCAGCATTTT. Drawing the rest from reference TRBV7-2 and TRBJ1-5, the complete variable domain is GAGVSQSPSNKVTEKGKDVELRCDPISGHTALYWYRQSLGQGLEFLIYFQGNSAPDKSGLPSDRFSAERTGGSVSTLTIQRTQQEDSAVYLCASSSTAPGGQPQHFGDGTRLSIL.

This chain links TRBV30 with TRBJ1-6, with a tentative D call TRBD1 (6 bases). V lost 2 bases, J lost 7 bases, and 9 bases lay in between. The CDR3 has 13 amino acids. Germline V gene sequence: CDR1 GTSNPN, CDR2 SVGIG (reference sequence). The CDR3 is CAWSTGFNSPLHF. In DNA, the CDR3 is TGTGCCTGGAGTACAGGGTTCAATTCACCCCTCCACTTT.

The gene calls are TRBV4-1 and TRBJ1-6, with D tentatively TRBD1 (6 bases). The CDR3 sequence is 17 residues long. Per germline, CDR1 MGHRA and CDR2 YSYEKL. V was cut by 1 base and J by 1 base, with 11 bases left in between. The CDR3 here is CASSQAQGGSYNSPLHF. The CDR3 region has the DNA TGCGCCAGCAGCCAAGCACAGGGAGGGTCCTATAATTCACCCCTCCACTTT.

The V gene is TRBV6-1, the J gene TRBJ1-4; D is unresolved. V shed 3 bases and J shed 4 bases, with 6 bases lying between them. Germline V gene sequence: CDR1 MNHNS, CDR2 SASEGT. CDR3 size: 13 residues. The CDR3 DNA follows: TGTGCCAGCAGTGACAGGATTAATGAAAAACTGTTTTTT. It codes for CASSDRINEKLFF.

The rearrangement joins TRBV3-1 (or the pseudogene TRBV3-2) to TRBJ2-5; tentatively, D is TRBD1 or TRBD2 (5 bases each). Germline V gene sequence: CDR1 LGHDT, CDR2 YNNKEL (reference sequence). The CDR3 consists of 15 residues. The V and J ends lost 2 bases and 5 bases respectively, with 15 bases between them. The CDR3 here is CASSQWGPPGETQYF. The CDR3 coding sequence is TGTGCCAGCAGCCAATGGGGACCCCCAGGGGAGACCCAGTACTTC.

The V call is TRBV5-5, the J call TRBJ1-4; D is perhaps TRBD1 (5 bases). Germline CDR1 and CDR2: SGHKS and YYEKEE (reference sequence). V shed 3 bases and J shed 3 bases, with 12 bases lying between them. The CDR3 totals 15 residues. Here the CDR3 DNA reads TGTGCCAGCAGCTCATGGGGAGGGGCTAATGAAAAACTGTTTTTT. Translated: CASSSWGGANEKLFF.

CDR3 in amino acids: CASILTMSGTGELFF. CDR3 coding DNA: TGTGCCAGCATTCTTACCATGAGCGGCACCGGGGAGCTGTTTTTT. V usage is TRBV2 and J usage is TRBJ2-2, with a tentative D call TRBD2 (5 bases). The germline gives CDR1 SNHLY, CDR2 FYNNEI. The CDR3 sequence is 15 residues long. The V end was cut by 7 bases, the J end by 4 bases, with 16 bases between.

This clone is deemed large (0.1 to 1%). The chain couples TRBV30 to TRBJ1-1, with 7 bases matching TRBD1. Germline CDR1 is GTSNPN and CDR2 is SVGIG (reference sequence). Unmatched junction bases numbered 6, after V lost 3 bases and J lost 2 bases. The length of the CDR3 is 14 residues. CDR3 sequence reads: CAWRWRGRNTEAFF. The CDR3 nucleotides are TGTGCCTGGAGATGGAGGGGGCGAAACACTGAAGCTTTCTTT.

The chain couples TRBV7-7 to TRBJ1-1, with unresolved D. Per germline, CDR1 SSHAT and CDR2 FNYEAQ (reference sequence). V shed 5 bases and J shed 1 base, with 11 bases lying between them. The CDR3 sequence is 14 residues long. CDR3 residues: CASSPLTENTEAFF. The CDR3 nucleotides read TGTGCCAGCAGCCCGTTGACTGAGAACACTGAAGCTTTCTTT.

The genes are TRBV11-2 and TRBJ1-1, with TRBD1 identical over 8 bases. This CDR3 has 14 residues. V gave up 5 bases and J gave up 4 bases; unmatched junction bases: 6. Germline V gene sequence: CDR1 SGHAT, CDR2 FQNNGV. This CDR3 is CASSSVTGGTEAFF. Written as DNA, the CDR3 is TGTGCCAGCAGCAGCGTTACAGGGGGCACTGAAGCTTTCTTT.

This clone has just one count. The V and J genes are TRBV10-1 and TRBJ2-2; a weak D match, TRBD2 (5 bases). The germline V gene has CDR1 WNHNN and CDR2 SYGVQD (reference sequence). V shed 3 bases and J shed 5 bases, with 7 bases lying between them. The CDR3 is 13 residues long. The CDR3 DNA reads TGCGCCAGCAGTGAAAGAGGGACCGGGGAGCTGTTTTTT. Its protein is CASSERGTGELFF.

This clone showed up just a few times. The genes are TRBV19 and TRBJ2-7, with D tentatively TRBD2 (5 bases). There are 14 residues in the CDR3. Looked up from germline, CDR1 is LNHDA and CDR2 is SQIVND (reference sequence). Trimming removed 2 bases at V and 3 bases at J, with 11 bases between. Written as DNA, the CDR3 is TGTGCCAGTAGTATAAATTGGGGAGACTACGAGCAGTACTTC. It encodes CASSINWGDYEQYF.

J is TRBJ1-1 and V is TRBV5-1; a weak D match, TRBD1 (5 bases). Per germline, CDR1 SGHRS and CDR2 YFSETQ. This CDR3 is 18 amino acids long. The V end lost 4 bases, the J end lost 2 bases, and 24 bases lay between the germline ends. The CDR3 DNA follows: TGCGCCAGCAGCGAGCCTAGGACGGGGCAAGACTACAACACTGAAGCTTTCTTT. It encodes CASSEPRTGQDYNTEAFF.

The genes are TRBV9 and TRBJ2-1, with 13 bases fitting TRBD2. CDR1 and CDR2 (germline): SGDLS, YYNGEE. The CDR3 extends over 20 amino acids. The J segment lost 6 bases and the V segment lost 0 bases, leaving 15 bases of the junction unmatched. Here the CDR3 DNA reads TGTGCCAGCAGCGTAGAGGGACTAGCGGGACCGTTAACAGCCTTCAATGAGCAGTTCTTC. Amino acid sequence: CASSVEGLAGPLTAFNEQFF.

The chain has TRBV19 and TRBJ2-5; 8 nucleotides align to TRBD2. V lost 4 bases and J lost 3; bases outside the gene matches: 7. Germline CDR1 LNHDA, CDR2 SQIVND (reference sequence). This CDR3 is 15 amino acids long. The CDR3 loop is CASSTGGEKKETQYF. Written as DNA, the CDR3 is TGTGCCAGTAGTACGGGAGGGGAGAAAAAAGAGACCCAGTACTTC. Variable domain in full (rest from reference TRBV19 and TRBJ2-5): DGGITQSPKYLFRKEGQNVTLSCEQNLNHDAMYWYRQDPGQGLRLIYYSQIVNDFQKGDIAEGYSVSREKKESFPLTVTSAQKNPTAFYLCASSTGGEKKETQYFGPGTRLLVL.

The chain joins TRBV6-6 to TRBJ1-5, with D possibly being TRBD1 (6 bases). Germline assignment: CDR1 MNHNY and CDR2 SVGAGI (reference sequence). The CDR3 has 14 amino acids. V was trimmed by 9 bases and J by 3 bases, leaving 15 bases between them. The CDR3 spells CASFLQGSNQPQHF. The CDR3, as DNA: TGTGCCAGTTTTTTACAGGGCTCCAATCAGCCCCAGCATTTT.

V gene TRBV18 combines with J gene TRBJ1-1, with D hard to call. The CDR3 totals 13 residues. Germline values: CDR1 KGHSH, CDR2 LQKENI. The V end was cut by 0 bases, the J end by 7 bases, with 9 bases between. CDR3 in amino acids: CASSPPGGGEAFF. CDR3 nucleotides: TGTGCCAGCTCACCACCCGGTGGAGGTGAAGCTTTCTTT.

The chain joins TRBV6-5 to TRBJ1-2, with D unclear. The CDR3 totals 13 residues. V lost 9 bases, J lost 6 bases, and 17 bases lay in between. Germline CDR1 and CDR2: MNHEY and SVGAGI. CDR3 protein: CARPVVGSDGYTF. The CDR3 DNA follows: TGTGCCAGACCTGTCGTCGGGTCGGATGGCTACACCTTC.

V gene TRBV28 combines with J gene TRBJ1-5; D is uncertain. Germline CDR1 and CDR2: MDHEN and SYDVKM. The CDR3 has 13 residues. In DNA, the CDR3 is TGTGCAGTCGATGAGGGAGGGCAACAGCCCCAGCATTTT. This encodes CAVDEGGQQPQHF.

The chain links TRBV3-1 (or the pseudogene TRBV3-2) to TRBJ1-2; TRBD1 matches at 9 bases. The germline V gene encodes CDR1 LGHDT and CDR2 YNNKEL (reference sequence). CDR3 size: 12 residues. The trim removed 6 bases at V and 4 bases at J, leaving 0 bases unmatched. The CDR3 here is CASRGQGYGYTF. As DNA, the CDR3 is TGTGCCAGCAGGGGACAGGGCTATGGCTACACCTTC.

This chain joins TRBV30 and TRBJ1-1; possibly TRBD1 for D (5 bases). V was clipped by 2 bases and J by 5 bases, with 12 bases between them. This CDR3 contains 13 residues. Germline V gene data show CDR1 as GTSNPN and CDR2 as SVGIG (reference sequence). The chain's CDR3 is CAWSNRLGTEAFF. The CDR3, as DNA: TGTGCCTGGAGTAACAGGCTGGGGACTGAAGCTTTCTTT.

This clone was observed a handful of times. The CDR3 sequence is CASSIKANYGYTF. The DNA of the CDR3 is TGTGCCAGCAGTATTAAGGCTAACTATGGCTACACCTTC. J is TRBJ1-2 and V is TRBV12-3 or TRBV12-4; D is unclear. This CDR3 has 13 residues. V was clipped by 5 bases and J by 0 bases, with 7 bases between them.

The rearrangement joins TRBV5-5 to TRBJ1-1; possibly TRBD1 for D (5 bases). Per the germline V gene, CDR1 is SGHKS and CDR2 is YYEKEE (reference sequence). The CDR3 sequence is 14 residues long. Trimming left V 4 bases short and J 0 bases short, with 10 bases between. The CDR3 region has the DNA TGTGCCAGCAGCATAGGGGATTTGAACACTGAAGCTTTCTTT. It translates to CASSIGDLNTEAFF.

The rearrangement uses TRBV10-3 and TRBJ2-1; TRBD1 aligns across 9 bases. After removal of 0 bases from V and 0 bases from J, the junction contained 9 bases not matched to a gene. The CDR3 contains 19 residues. Germline V CDR1 and CDR2: ENHRY, SYGVKD. As DNA, the CDR3 is TGTGCCATCAGTGAGTCGAAGGGGACAGGGCAATCCTCCTACAATGAGCAGTTCTTC. This gives the protein CAISESKGTGQSSYNEQFF.

V usage is TRBV9 and J usage is TRBJ2-3; a possible D gene is TRBD2 (5 bases). The CDR3 covers 14 residues. CDR1 and CDR2 (germline): SGDLS, YYNGEE. Trimming took 3 bases from V and 3 from J, leaving 11 bases between them. This CDR3 reads CASSGSGRTDTQYF. In DNA, the CDR3 is TGTGCCAGCAGCGGTAGTGGGAGAACAGATACGCAGTATTTT.

The J gene is TRBJ1-2, the V gene TRBV6-5; D might be TRBD1 (5 bases). There are 15 residues in the CDR3. The germline V gene has CDR1 MNHEY and CDR2 SVGAGI. Trimming removed 3 bases at V and 0 bases at J, with 11 bases between. The CDR3 protein is CASSYTGRSNYGYTF. The CDR3, as DNA: TGTGCCAGCAGTTATACAGGACGATCTAACTATGGCTACACCTTC.